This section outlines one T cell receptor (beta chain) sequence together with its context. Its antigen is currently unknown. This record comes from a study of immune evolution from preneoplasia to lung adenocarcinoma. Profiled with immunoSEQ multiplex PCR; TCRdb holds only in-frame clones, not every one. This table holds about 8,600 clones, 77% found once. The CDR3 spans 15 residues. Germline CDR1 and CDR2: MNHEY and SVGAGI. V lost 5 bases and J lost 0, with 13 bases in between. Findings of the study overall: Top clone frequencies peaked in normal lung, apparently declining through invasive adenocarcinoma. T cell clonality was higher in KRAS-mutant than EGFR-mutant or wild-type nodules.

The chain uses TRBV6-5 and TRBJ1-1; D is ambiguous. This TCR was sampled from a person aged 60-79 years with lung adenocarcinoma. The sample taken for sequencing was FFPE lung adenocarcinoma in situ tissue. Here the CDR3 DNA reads TGTGCCAGCAGTCTAGGGATGAGGATGAACACTGAAGCTTTCTTT. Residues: CASSLGMRMNTEAFF.